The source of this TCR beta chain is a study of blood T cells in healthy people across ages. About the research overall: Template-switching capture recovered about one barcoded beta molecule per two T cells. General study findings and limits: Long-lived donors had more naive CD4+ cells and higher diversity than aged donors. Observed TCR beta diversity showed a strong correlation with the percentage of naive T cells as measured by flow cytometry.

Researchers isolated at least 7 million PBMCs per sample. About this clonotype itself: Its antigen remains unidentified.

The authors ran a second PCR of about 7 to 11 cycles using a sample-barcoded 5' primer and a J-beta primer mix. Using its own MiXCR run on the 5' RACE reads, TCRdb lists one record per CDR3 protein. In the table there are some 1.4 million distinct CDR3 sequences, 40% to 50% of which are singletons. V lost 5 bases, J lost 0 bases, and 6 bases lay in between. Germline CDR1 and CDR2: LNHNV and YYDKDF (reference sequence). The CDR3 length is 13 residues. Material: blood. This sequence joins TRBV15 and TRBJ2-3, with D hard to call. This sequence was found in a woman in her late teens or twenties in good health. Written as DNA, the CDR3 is TGTGCCACCAGCCCGGACAGCACAGATACGCAGTATTTT. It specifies CATSPDSTDTQYF. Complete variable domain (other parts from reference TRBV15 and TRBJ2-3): DAMVIQNPRYQVTQFGKPVTLSCSQTLNHNVMYWYQQKSSQAPKLLFHYYDKDFNNEADTPDNFQSRRPNTSFCFLDIRSPGLGDTAMYLCATSPDSTDTQYFGPGTRLTVL.